The rows below give T cell receptor beta chains drawn from one sample of a study of T cells in Graves' hyperthyroidism and ophthalmopathy. TCRdb passed the multiplex PCR reads through MiXCR, listing each CDR3 protein once. There are 300,000 to 450,000 distinct CDR3 sequences in the sample; less than 20% occur only once, and roughly two fifths lies in the top ten. The sequenced sample consisted of blood. The source of these receptors is a man between 18 and 29 years old with Graves' ophthalmopathy. Each CDR3 is given with its conserved first and last residue. D genes are given only for firm matches. Size is stated for part of the rows, as once, few or many counts, or as a class when the clone is expanded.

v_gene	d_gene	abundance	j_gene	CDR3aa	CDR3nt
TRBV20-1	NA	many	TRBJ1-1	CSARELGGNEAFF	TGCAGTGCTAGAGAATTGGGGGGGAATGAAGCTTTCTTT
TRBV12-3/TRBV12-4	NA	NA	TRBJ1-4	CASSGLVNEKLFF	TGTGCCAGCAGTGGGCTGGTTAATGAAAAACTGTTTTTT
TRBV2	TRBD1	NA	TRBJ2-5	CASSEPTGEEAQYF	TGTGCCAGCAGTGAACCGACAGGGGAAGAGGCCCAGTACTTC
TRBV11-2	TRBD1	many	TRBJ2-7	CASSVRDRSYEQYF	TGTGCCAGCAGCGTCCGGGACAGGTCCTACGAGCAGTACTTC
TRBV6-2/TRBV6-3	TRBD1	NA	TRBJ1-2	CASSASGTGGLGYTF	TGTGCCAGCAGTGCGTCCGGGACAGGGGGTCTCGGCTACACCTTC
TRBV11-1	NA	many	TRBJ2-1	CASSLTGYEQFF	TGTGCCAGCAGCTTAACAGGCTATGAGCAGTTCTTC
TRBV4-1	NA	NA	TRBJ1-3	CASSRDRPVSGNTIYF	TGCGCCAGCAGTCGCGACAGGCCCGTCTCTGGAAACACCATATATTTT
TRBV15	NA	NA	TRBJ1-1	CATSTPQVTEAFF	TGTGCCACCAGCACGCCGCAGGTCACTGAAGCTTTCTTT
TRBV20-1	NA	few	TRBJ1-2	CSASSGTPYGYTF	TGCAGTGCTAGCTCGGGGACCCCATATGGCTACACCTTC
TRBV3-1	NA	many	TRBJ2-1	CASSQDYSANEQFF	TGTGCCAGCAGCCAAGATTACTCTGCCAATGAGCAGTTCTTC
TRBV7-8	NA	many	TRBJ2-5	CASSPRMGQETQYF	TGTGCCAGCAGCCCGCGGATGGGGCAAGAGACCCAGTACTTC
TRBV5-1	NA	many	TRBJ1-4	CASSLEGGYEKLFF	TGCGCCAGCAGCTTGGAAGGAGGATACGAAAAACTGTTTTTT
TRBV6-1	NA	many	TRBJ2-7	CASSEWTTYEQYF	TGTGCCAGCAGTGAATGGACAACCTACGAGCAGTACTTC
TRBV11-1	NA	many	TRBJ2-5	CASSLSGFETQYF	TGTGCCAGCAGCTTGTCGGGCTTTGAGACCCAGTACTTC
TRBV3-1	NA	many	TRBJ2-7	CASSQVGSSYEQYF	TGTGCCAGCAGCCAAGTAGGGAGCTCCTACGAGCAGTACTTC
TRBV5-1	NA	many	TRBJ2-1	CASSPAGVAYNEQFF	TGCGCCAGCAGCCCCGCAGGGGTGGCCTACAATGAGCAGTTCTTC
TRBV9	NA	NA	TRBJ1-1	CASSAGERQHEAFF	TGTGCCAGCAGCGCAGGAGAACGACAGCATGAAGCTTTCTTT
TRBV27	NA	many	TRBJ1-2	CASSLRPIGGYTF	TGTGCCAGCAGTCTCCGCCCTATTGGTGGCTACACCTTC
TRBV10-1	NA	few	TRBJ2-1	CASSESLTHEQFF	TGCGCCAGCAGTGAGTCCCTGACCCATGAGCAGTTCTTC
TRBV4-1	TRBD1	NA	TRBJ1-5	CAGSLRGLNQPQHF	TGCGCCGGCAGCCTCAGGGGGCTTAATCAGCCCCAGCATTTT
TRBV5-1	NA	NA	TRBJ1-1	CASSPGPTVGTEAFF	TGCGCCAGCAGCCCGGGCCCTACCGTTGGAACTGAAGCTTTCTTT
TRBV9	NA	few	TRBJ1-5	CASSVGGGDSNQPQHF	TGTGCCAGCAGCGTAGGAGGAGGGGACAGCAATCAGCCCCAGCATTTT
TRBV6-2/TRBV6-3	TRBD2	NA	TRBJ2-1	CASSPRRGAYNEQFF	TGTGCCAGCAGCCCGAGGCGGGGGGCCTACAATGAGCAGTTCTTC
TRBV4-1	NA	NA	TRBJ1-2	CASSLPDSSNYGYTF	TGCGCCAGCAGCCTTCCGGACAGCTCTAACTATGGCTACACCTTC
TRBV3-1	NA	NA	TRBJ2-1	CASSQAASSYNEQFF	TGTGCCAGCAGCCAAGCGGCTAGCAGTTACAATGAGCAGTTCTTC
TRBV7-9	TRBD1	few	TRBJ1-4	CASSSQGQSLITNEKLFF	TGTGCCAGCAGCTCCCAGGGACAGTCACTAATAACTAATGAAAAACTGTTTTTT
TRBV9	TRBD2	few	TRBJ2-2	CASSVGTSVGGELFF	TGTGCCAGCAGCGTCGGCACTAGCGTAGGCGGGGAGCTGTTTTTT
TRBV7-9	TRBD2	few	TRBJ2-1	CASSLEAGGYNEQFF	TGTGCCAGCAGCTTAGAAGCGGGGGGGTACAATGAGCAGTTCTTC
TRBV6-1	NA	few	TRBJ1-2	CASSWDLRPDTF	TGTGCCAGCAGTTGGGACCTACGCCCAGACACCTTC
TRBV2	NA	many	TRBJ2-2	CASSEARDGSDTGELFF	TGTGCCAGCAGTGAAGCGCGAGACGGCTCGGACACCGGGGAGCTGTTTTTT
TRBV7-6	TRBD2	few	TRBJ2-3	CASSLVGGGAKDTQYF	TGTGCCAGCAGCCTCGTTGGCGGGGGGGCGAAAGATACGCAGTATTTT
TRBV7-8	TRBD1	few	TRBJ1-2	CASSSYTRGQVNYGYTF	TGTGCCAGCAGCTCGTATACCCGGGGACAGGTTAACTATGGCTACACCTTC
TRBV11-1	NA	many	TRBJ1-2	CASSQTGYGYTF	TGTGCCAGCAGCCAAACAGGGTATGGCTACACCTTC
TRBV9	NA	few	TRBJ2-1	CASSASTVYNEQFF	TGTGCCAGCAGCGCATCGACCGTTTACAATGAGCAGTTCTTC
TRBV4-1	NA	many	TRBJ2-1	CASSRRTDKAIDEQFF	TGCGCCAGCAGCCGAAGGACCGACAAGGCCATCGATGAGCAGTTCTTC
TRBV10-3	TRBD2	few	TRBJ2-5	CAISLSLTSGGEFQETQYF	TGTGCCATCAGCCTCAGCCTGACTAGCGGGGGAGAGTTCCAAGAGACCCAGTACTTC
TRBV5-1	NA	NA	TRBJ2-3	CASSSGTYTDTQYF	TGCGCCAGCAGCTCAGGAACATACACAGATACGCAGTATTTT
TRBV10-3	TRBD1	NA	TRBJ1-2	CAISVRRGQANYGYTF	TGTGCCATCAGTGTAAGGAGGGGACAGGCTAACTATGGCTACACCTTC
TRBV3-1	NA	many	TRBJ2-3	CASSQVTDTQYF	TGTGCCAGCAGCCAAGTCACAGATACGCAGTATTTT
TRBV9	TRBD1	NA	TRBJ1-2	CASSVVTGDGYTF	TGTGCCAGCAGCGTAGTAACAGGGGATGGCTACACCTTC
TRBV7-2	NA	few	TRBJ1-5	CASSLGHGAQPQHF	TGTGCCAGCAGCTTGGGTCACGGGGCTCAGCCCCAGCATTTT
TRBV9	NA	NA	TRBJ1-1	CASSVGQLGEAFF	TGTGCCAGCAGCGTAGGACAGTTAGGTGAAGCTTTCTTT
TRBV28	TRBD1	NA	TRBJ2-6	CASSGRDSLSGANVLTF	TGTGCCAGCAGTGGCCGGGACAGTCTCTCTGGGGCCAACGTCCTGACTTTC
TRBV25-1	NA	many	TRBJ2-1	CASSDSGGGMYNEQFF	TGTGCCAGCAGTGATTCAGGAGGGGGCATGTACAATGAGCAGTTCTTC
TRBV27	NA	many	TRBJ2-5	CASSLLDGETQYF	TGTGCCAGCAGCCTACTAGACGGAGAGACCCAGTACTTC
TRBV28	NA	once	TRBJ1-5	CASSVYRAAQHF	TGTGCCAGCAGTGTATACAGGGCAGCCCAGCATTTT
TRBV9	NA	many	TRBJ2-5	CASSAGMGWETQYF	TGTGCCAGCAGCGCGGGGATGGGTTGGGAGACCCAGTACTTC
TRBV10-3	NA	few	TRBJ1-4	CAISVGQGGEKLFF	TGTGCCATCAGTGTTGGGCAGGGCGGTGAAAAACTGTTTTTT
TRBV5-1	NA	many	TRBJ1-5	CASRGGNQPQHF	TGCGCCAGCAGAGGGGGCAATCAGCCCCAGCATTTT
TRBV19	NA	NA	TRBJ1-5	CASSNLLNSNQPQHF	TGTGCCAGTAGTAATTTGCTAAATAGCAATCAGCCCCAGCATTTT
TRBV29-1	TRBD2	NA	TRBJ2-1	CSVPGTSLYNEQFF	TGCAGCGTCCCGGGGACTAGTTTGTACAATGAGCAGTTCTTC
TRBV6-1	TRBD2	few	TRBJ2-3	CASINQAGGQRTDTQYF	TGTGCCAGCATTAACCAAGCGGGGGGGCAGAGGACAGATACGCAGTATTTT
TRBV19	NA	NA	TRBJ1-1	CASKPLRTEEAFF	TGTGCCAGTAAACCCCTAAGGACGGAGGAAGCTTTCTTT
TRBV4-1	TRBD2	NA	TRBJ2-1	CASSQRAGDTYNEQFF	TGCGCCAGCAGCCAGCGAGCGGGGGATACCTACAATGAGCAGTTCTTC
TRBV6-1	TRBD1	NA	TRBJ2-3	CASSRTGPTDTQYF	TGTGCCAGCAGTAGGACAGGTCCCACAGATACGCAGTATTTT
TRBV5-1	NA	NA	TRBJ2-5	CASRLAGFGATYQETQYF	TGTGCCAGCAGATTGGCGGGCTTTGGGGCGACGTACCAAGAGACCCAGTACTTC